The T cell receptor (beta chain) under discussion was sequenced for a study of beta chain features in type 1 diabetes. Whole-study context: Sorted cell examination encompassed over 90,000,000 cells across all samples.

Every bit of the isolated RNA underwent reverse transcription, so sequencing read expressed TCRB transcripts. The protocol was immunoSEQ multiplex PCR, while the TCRdb copy is restricted to in-frame clones and leaves out a portion. The repertoire consists of 300,000 to 450,000 clones, with around 12% occurring once and the leading ten covering more than 0.015%. Sorting with CD45RO/CCR7/CD25/CD127/CD95/CD27 yielded naive, central memory, regulatory and stem-like memory CD4+ cells. Sorting produced populations that all topped 95% purity. On this clone itself: Its target is not known.

V was clipped by 2 bases and J by 3 bases, with 10 bases between them. Germline CDR1 reads GTSNPN; CDR2 reads SVGIG (reference sequence). The CDR3 totals 13 residues. Overall study findings and caveats: Patients showed naive, central memory and Treg TCRB repertoires that appeared more similar than those of healthy donors.

Sequences were obtained from naive CD4+ T cells from blood. The receptor's source is a man between 18 and 29 years old in good health. The V call is TRBV30, the J call TRBJ1-2; D perhaps matches TRBD1 (6 bases). CDR3 nucleotides: TGTGCCTGGAGTCTTACAGGGCACTATGGCTACACCTTC. It translates to CAWSLTGHYGYTF.